This T cell receptor (beta chain) came from a study of control samples from healthy donors and cancer patients. Germline V gene data show CDR1 as MNHEY and CDR2 as SVGEGT. Unmatched junction bases numbered 9, after V lost 5 bases and J lost 2 bases. The CDR3 extends over 16 amino acids. Method: immunoSEQ multiplex PCR; TCRdb's copy keeps in-frame clones and lacks some. Among 65,000 to 95,000 clones listed, 80% to 90% were seen once. Sequenced: blood. This chain uses TRBV6-2 or TRBV6-3 with TRBJ2-1; 7 nucleotides agree with TRBD1. The sequence was obtained from a middle-aged man in good health. Written as DNA, the CDR3 is TGTGCCAGCAGTCCCCACGCCGGGACAGCCTACAATGAGCAGTTCTTC. This codes for CASSPHAGTAYNEQFF.